This T cell receptor beta chain derives from a study of T cells in localized non-small cell lung cancer. The CDR3 covers 16 residues. Trimming pared 4 bases from V and 0 bases from J, leaving 15 bases between. The germline V gene encodes CDR1 SGHNT and CDR2 YYREEE (reference sequence). TCRdb's table, derived via immunoSEQ multiplex PCR, lists solely in-frame clones and lacks some. The repertoire consists of some 49,000 clones, with 81% occurring once and the leading ten covering approximately 17%. This clone was seen a single time. The rearrangement joins TRBV5-4 to TRBJ2-3; D remains unclear. This sequence was found in a man between 35 and 75 years old with stage III lung adenocarcinoma. The material was peripheral blood mononuclear cells, obtained before any cancer treatment. The chain's CDR3 is CASSPAQASSTDTQYF. The CDR3 bases are TGTGCCAGCAGCCCCGCCCAGGCCTCTAGCACAGATACGCAGTATTTT.